This is a list of T cell receptor beta chains from one sample in a study of human T cells and chemical hapten exposure. A single record per CDR3 protein comes from TCRdb applying MiXCR to the RACE reads. The table records roughly 380,000 distinct CDR3 sequences, nearly 5% of them present only once. This specimen consisted of whole blood, obtained in connection with sensitization to the hapten diphenylcyclopropenone (DPC). The origin of the receptors is a woman aged 45-65 years with alopecia areata. Some clones in this sample may be carry-over from other donors' samples. The CDR3 runs from the conserved cysteine through the conserved F or W. The order of the fields is J gene, V gene, CDR3 protein.

TRBJ2-1,TRBV5-6,CASSLDGGLSSYNEQFF
TRBJ2-7,TRBV15,CATSRPKAGVYEQYF
TRBJ2-1,TRBV10-3,CATQTPAGGNDNEQFF
TRBJ2-7,TRBV9,CASSVDGEQYF
TRBJ2-7,TRBV21-1,CASSRRGQGPRQTYEQYF
TRBJ2-2,TRBV4-2,CASSQEGGGGTNTGELFF
TRBJ1-6,TRBV12-3/TRBV12-4,CASSDRGNSPLHF
TRBJ1-1,TRBV6-5,CASSRGQGVGMNTEAFF
TRBJ2-2,TRBV2,CASEWDRGQTGELFF
TRBJ1-1,TRBV20-1,CSAPLREWNTEAFF
TRBJ2-7,TRBV7-2,CASSSPRGEQYF
TRBJ1-1,TRBV3-1,CASTQAQEAFF
TRBJ2-1,TRBV12-3/TRBV12-4,CASSRPTGVHNEQFF
TRBJ2-5,TRBV6-6,CASGKTQETQYF
TRBJ2-3,TRBV29-1,CSVVTGTSTDTQYF
TRBJ2-7,TRBV29-1,CSVAGTSYGGEQYF
TRBJ2-7,TRBV2,CAISRQTVPGEQYF
TRBJ1-1,TRBV27,CASSSLALTEAFF
TRBJ2-6,TRBV6-6,CASTSLSGANVLTF
TRBJ1-1,TRBV13,CASSSGQGPRNTEAFF
TRBJ2-2,TRBV29-1,CSVVLVAPNTGELFF
TRBJ1-3,TRBV21-1,CASSRVSAGNTIYF